This TCR beta chain is from a study of T cell responses to AZD1222 COVID-19 vaccine. Study-level findings and limits: Repertoire collection took place solely once the T cell response had peaked.

To note about this clone: The target antigen is unknown.

Generated by immunoSEQ multiplex PCR, the TCRdb table keeps only in-frame clones and is missing some. This repertoire shows around 170,000 clones, just over 90% found once; its top ten account for less than 1.6%. CDR3 length: 15 residues. The V and J ends lost 0 bases and 5 bases respectively, with 13 bases between them. Per the germline V gene, CDR1 is LNHNV and CDR2 is YYDKDF (reference sequence). The specimen was peripheral blood, collected on day 0 of AZD1222 vaccination. This sequence joins TRBV15 and TRBJ2-5; perhaps TRBD2 as D (5 bases). This receptor was identified in an adult in good health. CDR3 bases: TGTGCCACCAGCAGAGATCTCCGGGAATGGGAGACCCAGTACTTC. Its protein product is CATSRDLREWETQYF.